This T cell receptor (beta chain) was recorded in a study of T cells after yellow fever vaccination. Germline V gene sequence: CDR1 SGHKS, CDR2 YYEKEE (reference sequence). J was trimmed by 8 bases and V by 6 bases; bases with no gene match: 11. This CDR3 contains 14 residues. This clonotype was seen ten or more times. TCRdb fed the 5' RACE reads into MiXCR, producing one record per CDR3 protein. This table holds tens of thousands of distinct CDR3 sequences, 7.4% found once. Sample: CD8+ T cells sorted from PBMCs, taken 15 days after the yellow fever booster vaccination. The receptor's source is a young man who received the YFV17D yellow fever vaccine. The chain couples TRBV5-5 to TRBJ2-1; 7 bases map to TRBD2. CDR3: CASTFNRGVDEQFF. Written as DNA, the CDR3 is TGTGCCAGCACCTTTAACCGGGGGGTGGATGAGCAGTTCTTC.